These 18 T cell receptor beta chains share one sample of origin, sequenced in a study of T-cell memory formation after mild COVID-19 (dated by TCRdb to the early 2020s). Libraries were built with 5' RACE. Data came from an Illumina NovaSeq 6000. TCRdb applied fastp at Q25 and MiXCR to the public reads, then kept only in-frame beta chains. Duplicate CDR3 protein sequences are folded into a single record with the most common DNA and genes. In this sample the table shows fewer than 300,000 distinct CDR3 sequences, about a sixth of which occur a single time. The ten largest clones represent 22% of the sample. What was sequenced was PBMCs or a T cell subset sorted from them (not recorded which). The receptor set was obtained from a man between 18 and 35 years old who had mild COVID-19 (a few samples of this study predate the infection). The sample titles of this study are shuffled in the database, so cell type and time point are left out; the donor was told from shared clones.

This clonotype was seen a few times. This CDR3 reads CASSKLAGGAGETQYF. The CDR3 coding sequence is TGTGCCAGCAGCAAACTAGCGGGGGGCGCCGGGGAGACCCAGTACTTC. This sequence joins TRBV28 and TRBJ2-5, with TRBD2 matching 12 bases. Germline V gene data show CDR1 as MDHEN and CDR2 as SYDVKM. The CDR3 sequence is 16 residues long. Trimming cost V 6 bases and J 5 bases; bases outside gene matches: 10.

This chain uses TRBV24-1 with TRBJ2-3, with D maybe TRBD2 (6 bases). Germline CDR1 KGHDR, CDR2 SFDVKD. With 10 bases removed from V and 6 bases from J, the gap between germline ends came to 16 bases. There are 13 residues in the CDR3. This CDR3 reads CATEGQERDTQYF. CDR3 DNA: TGTGCCACGGAGGGGCAGGAGCGGGATACGCAGTATTTT.

The rearrangement uses TRBV19 and TRBJ1-2; D is unclear. CDR1 is LNHDA, CDR2 SQIVND, per germline (reference sequence). V was pared by 4 bases and J by 8 bases, with 14 bases between. The CDR3 has 13 residues. CDR3 sequence (DNA): TGTGCCAGTAGTACCTCCGGGAGGATGGGCTACACCTTC. Its protein product is CASSTSGRMGYTF.

The chain links TRBV7-2 to TRBJ1-4; TRBD1 might be the D (5 bases). CDR1 and CDR2 from the germline V gene are SGHTA and FQGNSA. The V end was cut by 2 bases, the J end by 4 bases, with 8 bases between. CDR3 length equals 14 residues. CDR3 amino acids: CASSLRGDNEKLFF. CDR3 nucleotide sequence: TGTGCCAGCAGCTTAAGGGGTGATAATGAAAAACTGTTTTTT.

This clonotype was counted between two and nine times. The rearrangement joins TRBV7-2 to TRBJ2-5; TRBD2 matches 11 bases. The CDR3 totals 18 residues. Per germline, CDR1 SGHTA and CDR2 FQGNSA. V lost 5 bases to trimming and J lost 4 bases; unmatched junction nucleotides: 15. The CDR3 DNA is TGTGCCAGCAGCCCCTGGTTAGCGGGGGGGCCGGAGCTAGAGACCCAGTACTTC. Translated: CASSPWLAGGPELETQYF.

The CDR3 region has the DNA TGTGCCAGCTCACCAACGGGACAGGGCAACCGGGTAAGGCAGTTCTTC. Translated: CASSPTGQGNRVRQFF. The chain recombines TRBV18 with TRBJ2-1; 9 positions agree with TRBD1. The CDR3 sequence is 16 residues long. J lost 12 bases, V lost 2 bases, and 14 bases had no gene match. Germline lookup yields CDR1 KGHSH and CDR2 LQKENI.

The table lists this clonotype with a few counts. The genes are TRBV5-6 and TRBJ1-1; D unresolved. Germline V gene sequence: CDR1 SGHDT, CDR2 YYEEEE. The CDR3 consists of 12 residues. The V end was cut by 2 bases, the J end by 10 bases, with 12 bases between. The CDR3 sequence: CASSLNKLVAFF. CDR3 DNA: TGTGCCAGCAGCTTAAATAAGCTGGTAGCTTTCTTT.

The V gene is TRBV4-1, the J gene TRBJ1-2; D not certain. The germline CDR1 and CDR2 sequences are MGHRA and YSYEKL. This CDR3 is built from 15 residues. V dropped 0 bases and J dropped 4 bases, with 12 bases sitting between them. This CDR3 reads CASSQETASVYGYTF. The CDR3 region has the DNA TGCGCCAGCAGCCAAGAAACGGCATCGGTCTATGGCTACACCTTC.

The chain recombines TRBV7-9 with TRBJ2-5; D assignment may be TRBD1 or TRBD2 (5 bases each). Germline V CDR1 and CDR2: SEHNR, FQNEAQ (reference sequence). This CDR3 has 13 amino acids. The V end was cut by 4 bases, the J end by 3 bases, with 9 bases between. The CDR3 protein is CASSWDGKETQYF. CDR3 nucleotides: TGTGCCAGCAGCTGGGACGGAAAAGAGACCCAGTACTTC.

The rearrangement links TRBV29-1 to TRBJ2-5, with 7 bases fitting TRBD1. Trimming took 2 bases from V and 2 from J; bases not matched to a gene: 8. Germline CDR1 and CDR2: SQVTM and ANQGSEA. The CDR3 is made up of 15 amino acids. The CDR3 loop is CSVEPRTGPQETQYF. The CDR3 DNA sequence: TGCAGCGTTGAACCGCGGACAGGCCCGCAAGAGACCCAGTACTTC.

The chain links TRBV20-1 to TRBJ2-3; the match to TRBD2 covers 14 bases. CDR1 and CDR2 (germline): DFQATT, SNEGSKA (reference sequence). Losses at the gene ends were 6 bases for V and 4 bases for J; bases not matched to a gene: 3. The CDR3 spans 14 residues. The CDR3, as DNA: TGCAGTGCCGGACTAGCGGGGGGCTCAGATACGCAGTATTTT. Amino acid sequence: CSAGLAGGSDTQYF.

V and J are TRBV6-4 and TRBJ1-1; tentatively, D is TRBD1 (5 bases). The CDR3 runs 14 residues. V gave up 0 bases and J gave up 0 bases, with 5 bases separating them. In germline, CDR1 is MRHNA, CDR2 SNTAGT. CDR3 DNA sequence: TGTGCCAGCAGTGACTCGGGACTGAACACTGAAGCTTTCTTT. Protein product: CASSDSGLNTEAFF.

This clonotype has only a few counts. V is TRBV12-3 or TRBV12-4 and J is TRBJ1-1; D is undetermined. Deletions cut 6 bases from V and 1 base from J, with 9 bases between. The CDR3 loop spans 13 amino acids. CDR3 sequence reads: CASSTRWNTEAFF. DNA of the CDR3: TGTGCCAGCAGCACACGGTGGAACACTGAAGCTTTCTTT.

This clonotype occurred a few times. The chain recombines TRBV4-3 with TRBJ2-5; 10 nucleotides align to TRBD2. The junction had 10 bases not matched to a gene; V was cut back by 3 bases and J by 0 bases. Germline values: CDR1 LGHNA, CDR2 YSLEER. The CDR3 covers 18 residues. Here the CDR3 DNA reads TGCGCCAGCAGCCAGCTAGCGGGGACTAGCGCGAACCAAGAGACCCAGTACTTC. Protein: CASSQLAGTSANQETQYF.

V is TRBV6-5 and J is TRBJ2-3, with 8 bases that match TRBD1. This CDR3 has 14 residues. The V gene end was trimmed by 7 bases and the J gene end by 4 bases; junction bases not matched to a gene: 7. The germline V gene has CDR1 MNHEY and CDR2 SVGAGI. As DNA, the CDR3 is TGTGCCAGCAACCCGACAGGGGCCCCAGATACGCAGTATTTT. It codes for CASNPTGAPDTQYF.

This clonotype was recorded a few times. V usage is TRBV12-3 or TRBV12-4 and J usage is TRBJ1-1; weak D call: TRBD1 (5 bases). This CDR3 is 18 amino acids long. V was cut by 3 bases and J by 4 bases, with 24 bases left in between. The CDR3 bases are TGTGCCAGCAGTTTGCCCGGGGACGGCAAAGTGGGTAGCACTGAAGCTTTCTTT. Its protein product is CASSLPGDGKVGSTEAFF.

The chain employs TRBV5-5 and TRBJ1-1, with 9 bases that match TRBD1. Trimming removed 3 bases from V and 1 base from J; junction bases left unmatched: 4. The CDR3 loop spans 15 amino acids. Germline assignment: CDR1 SGHKS and CDR2 YYEKEE (reference sequence). For the CDR3, the DNA is TGTGCCAGCAGCTGGGACAGGGCAACGAACACTGAAGCTTTCTTT. This translates into CASSWDRATNTEAFF.

CDR3 in DNA: TGTGCCAGCAGTTACTCGCCAGGGGCAGAGACCCAGTACTTC. This codes for CASSYSPGAETQYF. The chain joins TRBV6-2 or TRBV6-3 to TRBJ2-5; TRBD1 might be the D (6 bases). The CDR3 runs to 14 residues. Germline V gene lookup returns CDR1 MNHEY and CDR2 SVGEGT. V lost 0 bases and J 4 bases, leaving 9 bases between the germline ends.